The clone carrying this T cell receptor (beta chain) was detected ten times or more. Its antigen is not identified. The sample belongs to a study of neurological immune-mediated disorders. At the level of the study: Relapsing-remitting patients made up most of the 34 multiple sclerosis patients, and secondary progressive patients made up 3.

TCRdb reanalysed the 5' RACE reads using MiXCR and keeps one entry per CDR3 protein. The repertoire includes fewer than 85,000 distinct CDR3 sequences, approximately 5% of them detected once, and roughly 2.2% sits in the top ten. V shed 1 base and J shed 7 bases, with 3 bases lying between them. The length of the CDR3 is 11 residues. Germline V CDR1 and CDR2: SGHDT, YYEEEE. Study-wide results and caveats: The multiple sclerosis repertoire cluster had no clinical or MRI feature associated with it.

The chain combines TRBV5-6 with TRBJ2-1; D call uncertain. The origin of this receptor is a woman aged 25 to 39 with multiple sclerosis. The material sequenced was PBMCs. The CDR3 region has the DNA TGTGCCAGCAGCTTGTTAAATGAGCAGTTCTTC. Translation gives CASSLLNEQFF.